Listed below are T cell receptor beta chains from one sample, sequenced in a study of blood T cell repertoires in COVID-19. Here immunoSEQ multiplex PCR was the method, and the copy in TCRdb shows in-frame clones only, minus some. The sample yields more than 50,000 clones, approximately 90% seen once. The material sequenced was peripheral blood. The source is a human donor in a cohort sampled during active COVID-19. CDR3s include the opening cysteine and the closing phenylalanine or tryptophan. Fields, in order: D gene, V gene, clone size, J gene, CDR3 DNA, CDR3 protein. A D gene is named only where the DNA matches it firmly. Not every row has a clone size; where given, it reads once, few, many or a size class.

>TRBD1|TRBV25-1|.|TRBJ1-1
TGTGCCTCCGGGACAGGGGTTCCGCGTGAAGCTTTCTTT
CASGTGVPREAFF
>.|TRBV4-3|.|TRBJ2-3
TGCGCCAGCAGCCAGACTAGCACAGATACGCAGTATTTT
CASSQTSTDTQYF
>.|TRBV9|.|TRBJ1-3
TGTGCCAGCAGCGTAGCTAGCCAATCGTATGGTATGGCTGGAAACACCATATATTTT
CASSVASQSYGMAGNTIYF
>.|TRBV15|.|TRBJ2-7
TGCGCCACCAGCAGAGTGGGAGGGGGCGAGCAGTACTTC
CATSRVGGGEQYF
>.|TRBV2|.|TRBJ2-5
TGTGCCAGCAGTGAAGACTCGGAGACCCAGTACTTC
CASSEDSETQYF
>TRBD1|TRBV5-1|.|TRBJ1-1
TGCGCCAGCAGCCGGACAGGGGAGTCGCCTGAAGCTTTCTTT
CASSRTGESPEAFF
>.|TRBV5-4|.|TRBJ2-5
TGTGCCAGCAGCTTGGTTAGAGAGACCCAGTACTTC
CASSLVRETQYF
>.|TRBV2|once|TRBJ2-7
TGTGCCAGCACCCCCGTGAGGGCGTACGAGCAGTACTTC
CASTPVRAYEQYF
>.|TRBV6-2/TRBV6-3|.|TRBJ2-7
TGTGCCAGCAGTGGGCAGAAGAGCTACGAGCAGTACTTC
CASSGQKSYEQYF
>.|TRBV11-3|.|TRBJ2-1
TGTGCCAGCAGCAGCCTAGTGGGAGGATCCTACAATGAGCAGTTCTTC
CASSSLVGGSYNEQFF
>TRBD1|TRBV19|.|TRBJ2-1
TGTGCCAGTAGTACCTCGGACAGGGTTGATCACAATGAGCAGTTCTTC
CASSTSDRVDHNEQFF
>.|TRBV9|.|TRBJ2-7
TGTGCCAGCAGCGTAGGGACTTCAATTTCCTACGAGCAGTACTTC
CASSVGTSISYEQYF
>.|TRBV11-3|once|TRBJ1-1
TGTGCCAGCAGTTCCGGACAGAACACTGAAGCTTTCTTT
CASSSGQNTEAFF
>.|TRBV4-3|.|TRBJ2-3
TGCGCCAGCAGCCGCAGGGGGGTAAAAGAAGATACGCAGTATTTT
CASSRRGVKEDTQYF
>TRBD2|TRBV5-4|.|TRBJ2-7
TGTGCCAGCAGCGGCGGGACTAGCGGGAGGTACGAGCAGTACTTC
CASSGGTSGRYEQYF
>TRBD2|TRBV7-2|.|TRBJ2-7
TGTGCCAGCAGCTTGACTAGCGGGAGCTCCTACGAGCAGTACTTC
CASSLTSGSSYEQYF
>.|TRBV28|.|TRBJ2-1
TGTGCCAGCCGGGAGTACTACAATGAGCAGTTCTTC
CASREYYNEQFF
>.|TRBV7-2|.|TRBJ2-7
TGTGCCAGCACGATCGGGCAGGGTCGGTCCGAGCAGTACTTC
CASTIGQGRSEQYF
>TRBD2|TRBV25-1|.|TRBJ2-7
TGTGCCAGCAGTGAATCGGGAGCGGGAGGAAGCGAGCAGTACTTC
CASSESGAGGSEQYF
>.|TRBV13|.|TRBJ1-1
TGTGCCAGCAGCCCGGGACACTTGAACACTGAAGCTTTCTTT
CASSPGHLNTEAFF
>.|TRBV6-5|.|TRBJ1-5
TGTGCCAGCGTCAGGGGAAATCAGCCCCAGCATTTT
CASVRGNQPQHF
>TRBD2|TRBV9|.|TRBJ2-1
TGTGCCAGCAGCCTTAGCGGGGGGACCGGGGATGAGCAGTTCTTC
CASSLSGGTGDEQFF
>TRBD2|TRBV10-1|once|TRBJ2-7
TGCGCCAGCAGTCCTAGCGGGAGCGCGACCTACGAGCAGTACTTC
CASSPSGSATYEQYF
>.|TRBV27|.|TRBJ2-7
TGTGCCAGCAAGGTAGCAGGGCACTACGAGCAGTACTTC
CASKVAGHYEQYF
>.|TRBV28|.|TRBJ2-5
TGTGCCAGCAGTTTCGCCGGCCAAGAGACCCAGTACTTC
CASSFAGQETQYF